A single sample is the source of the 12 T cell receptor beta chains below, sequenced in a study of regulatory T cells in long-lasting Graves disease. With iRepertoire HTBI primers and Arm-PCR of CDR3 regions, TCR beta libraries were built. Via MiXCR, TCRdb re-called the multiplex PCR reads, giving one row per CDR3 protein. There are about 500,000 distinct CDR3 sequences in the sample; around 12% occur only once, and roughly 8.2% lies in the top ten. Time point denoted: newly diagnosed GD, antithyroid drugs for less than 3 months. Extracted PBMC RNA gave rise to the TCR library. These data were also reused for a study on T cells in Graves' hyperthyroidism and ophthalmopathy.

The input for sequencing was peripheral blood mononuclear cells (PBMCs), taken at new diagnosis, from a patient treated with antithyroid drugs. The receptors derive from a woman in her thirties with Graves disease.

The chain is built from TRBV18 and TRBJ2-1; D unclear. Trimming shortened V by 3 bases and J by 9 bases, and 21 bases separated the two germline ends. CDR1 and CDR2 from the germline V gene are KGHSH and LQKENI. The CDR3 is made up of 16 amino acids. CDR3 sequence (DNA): TGTGCCAGCTCACCTCAGAAGGCCCGACCGGCGGTTGAGCAGTTCTTC. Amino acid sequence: CASSPQKARPAVEQFF.

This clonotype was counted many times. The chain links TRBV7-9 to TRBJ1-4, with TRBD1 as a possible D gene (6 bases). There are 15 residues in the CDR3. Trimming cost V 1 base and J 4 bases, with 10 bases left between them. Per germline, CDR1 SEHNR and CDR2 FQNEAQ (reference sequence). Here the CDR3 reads CASSLGTEINEKLFF. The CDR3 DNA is TGTGCCAGCAGCTTAGGGACAGAAATTAATGAAAAACTGTTTTTT.

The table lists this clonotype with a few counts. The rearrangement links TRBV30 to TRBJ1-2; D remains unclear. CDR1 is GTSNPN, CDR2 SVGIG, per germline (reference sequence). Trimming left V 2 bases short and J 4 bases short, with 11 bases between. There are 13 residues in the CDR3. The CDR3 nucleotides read TGTGCCTGGAGTCCTAACACGGCCTATGGCTACACCTTC. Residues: CAWSPNTAYGYTF.

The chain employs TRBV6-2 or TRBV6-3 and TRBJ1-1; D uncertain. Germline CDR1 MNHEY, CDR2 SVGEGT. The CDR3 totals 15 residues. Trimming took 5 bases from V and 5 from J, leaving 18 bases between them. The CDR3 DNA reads TGTGCCAGCAGTGAAGCCCCGGTAAGTGGGACTGAAGCTTTCTTT. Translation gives CASSEAPVSGTEAFF.

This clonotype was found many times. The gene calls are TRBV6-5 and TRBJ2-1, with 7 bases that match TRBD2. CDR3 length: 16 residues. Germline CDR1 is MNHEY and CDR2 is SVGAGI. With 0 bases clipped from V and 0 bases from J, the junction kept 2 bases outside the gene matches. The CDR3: CASSYSAGSSYNEQFF. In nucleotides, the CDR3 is TGTGCCAGCAGTTACTCAGCGGGGAGCTCCTACAATGAGCAGTTCTTC.

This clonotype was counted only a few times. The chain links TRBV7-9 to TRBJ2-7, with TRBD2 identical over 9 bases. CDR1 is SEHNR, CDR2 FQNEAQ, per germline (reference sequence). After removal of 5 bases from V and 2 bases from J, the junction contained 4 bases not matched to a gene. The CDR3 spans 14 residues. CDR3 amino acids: CASSVSGGPYEQYF. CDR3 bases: TGTGCCAGCAGCGTTAGCGGGGGCCCCTACGAGCAGTACTTC.

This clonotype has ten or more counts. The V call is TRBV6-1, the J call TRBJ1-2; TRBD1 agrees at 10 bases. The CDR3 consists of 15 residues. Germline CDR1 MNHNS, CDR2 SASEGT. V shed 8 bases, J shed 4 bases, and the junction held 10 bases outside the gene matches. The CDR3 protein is CASRSTGTGAYGYTF. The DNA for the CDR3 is TGTGCCAGCCGGTCCACCGGGACAGGGGCCTATGGCTACACCTTC.

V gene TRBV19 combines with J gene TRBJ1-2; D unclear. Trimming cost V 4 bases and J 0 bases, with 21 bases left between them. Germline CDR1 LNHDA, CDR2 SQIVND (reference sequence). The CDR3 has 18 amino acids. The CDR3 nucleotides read TGTGCCAGTAGTAGCCCGCAGTTGGGGAAACGAGCTAACTATGGCTACACCTTC. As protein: CASSSPQLGKRANYGYTF. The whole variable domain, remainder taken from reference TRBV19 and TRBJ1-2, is DGGITQSPKYLFRKEGQNVTLSCEQNLNHDAMYWYRQDPGQGLRLIYYSQIVNDFQKGDIAEGYSVSREKKESFPLTVTSAQKNPTAFYLCASSSPQLGKRANYGYTFGSGTRLTVV.

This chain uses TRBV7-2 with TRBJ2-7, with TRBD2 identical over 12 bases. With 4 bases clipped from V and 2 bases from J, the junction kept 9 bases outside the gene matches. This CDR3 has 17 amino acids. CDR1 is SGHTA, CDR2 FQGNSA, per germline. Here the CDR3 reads CASSSGLAGPLAYEQYF. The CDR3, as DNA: TGTGCCAGCAGCTCCGGACTAGCGGGGCCGCTAGCCTACGAGCAGTACTTC.

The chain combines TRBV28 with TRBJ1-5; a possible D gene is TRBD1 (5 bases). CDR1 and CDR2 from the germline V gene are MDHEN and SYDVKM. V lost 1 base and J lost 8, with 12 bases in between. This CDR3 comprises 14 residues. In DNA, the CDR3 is TGTGCCAGCAGTTTATTGAGGGGTAGCGAGCCCCAGCATTTT. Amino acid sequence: CASSLLRGSEPQHF.

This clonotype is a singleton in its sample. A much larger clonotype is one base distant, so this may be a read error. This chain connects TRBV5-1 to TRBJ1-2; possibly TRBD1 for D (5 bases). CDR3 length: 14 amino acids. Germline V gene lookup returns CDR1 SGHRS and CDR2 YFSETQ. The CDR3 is CASGLDNPISGYTF. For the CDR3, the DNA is TGCGCCAGCGGCTTGGACAATCCCATATCCGGCTACACCTTC.

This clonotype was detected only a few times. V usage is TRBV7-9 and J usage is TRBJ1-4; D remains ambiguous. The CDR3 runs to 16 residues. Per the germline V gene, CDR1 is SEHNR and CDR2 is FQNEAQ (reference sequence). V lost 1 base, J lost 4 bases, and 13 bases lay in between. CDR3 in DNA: TGTGCCAGCAGCTTAGGCTCTGGACGGTATAATGAAAAACTGTTTTTT. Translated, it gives CASSLGSGRYNEKLFF.